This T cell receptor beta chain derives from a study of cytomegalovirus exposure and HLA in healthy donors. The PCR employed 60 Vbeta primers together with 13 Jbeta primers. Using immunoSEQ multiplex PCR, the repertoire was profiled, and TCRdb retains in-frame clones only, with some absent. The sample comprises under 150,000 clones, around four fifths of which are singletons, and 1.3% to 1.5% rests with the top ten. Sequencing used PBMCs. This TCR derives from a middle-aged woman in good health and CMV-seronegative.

The CDR3 spells CASSGRGDTEAFF. In nucleotides, the CDR3 is TGTGCCAGCAGCGGACGGGGGGATACTGAAGCTTTCTTT. The chain carries TRBV9 and TRBJ1-1, with D maybe TRBD1 (5 bases). The V end lost 3 bases, the J end lost 5 bases, and 11 bases lay between the germline ends. CDR3 size: 13 residues. Germline V CDR1 and CDR2: SGDLS, YYNGEE.